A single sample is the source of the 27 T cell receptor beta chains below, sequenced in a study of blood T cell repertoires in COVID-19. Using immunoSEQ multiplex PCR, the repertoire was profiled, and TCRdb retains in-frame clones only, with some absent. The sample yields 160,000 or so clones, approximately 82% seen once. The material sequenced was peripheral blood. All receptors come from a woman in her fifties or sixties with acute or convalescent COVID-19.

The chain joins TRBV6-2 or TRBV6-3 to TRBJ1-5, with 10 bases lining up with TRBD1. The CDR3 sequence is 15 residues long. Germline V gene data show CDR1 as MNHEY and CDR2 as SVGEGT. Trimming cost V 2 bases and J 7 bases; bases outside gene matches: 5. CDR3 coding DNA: TGTGCCAGCAGTTACGGGACAGGGGTATACCAGCCCCAGCATTTT. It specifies CASSYGTGVYQPQHF.

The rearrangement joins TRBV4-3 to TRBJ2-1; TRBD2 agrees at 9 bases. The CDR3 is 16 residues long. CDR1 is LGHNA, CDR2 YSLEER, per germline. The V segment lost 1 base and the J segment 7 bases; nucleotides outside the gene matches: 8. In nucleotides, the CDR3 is TGCGCCAGCAGCCAAGTAGGAAGCGGGAGGAGGAATGAGCAGTTCTTC. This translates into CASSQVGSGRRNEQFF.

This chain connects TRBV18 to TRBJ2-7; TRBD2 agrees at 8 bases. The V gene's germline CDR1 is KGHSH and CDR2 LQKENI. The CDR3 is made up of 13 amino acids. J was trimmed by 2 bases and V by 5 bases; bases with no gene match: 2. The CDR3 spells CASSTLAAYEQYF. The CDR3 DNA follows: TGTGCCAGCTCAACACTAGCGGCCTACGAGCAGTACTTC.

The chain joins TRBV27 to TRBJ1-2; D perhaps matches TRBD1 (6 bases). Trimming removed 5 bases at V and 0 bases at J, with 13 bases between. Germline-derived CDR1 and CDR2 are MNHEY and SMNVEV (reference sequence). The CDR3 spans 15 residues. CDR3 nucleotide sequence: TGTGCCAGCAGTCCCGGGACACCAGCTAACTATGGCTACACCTTC. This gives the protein CASSPGTPANYGYTF.

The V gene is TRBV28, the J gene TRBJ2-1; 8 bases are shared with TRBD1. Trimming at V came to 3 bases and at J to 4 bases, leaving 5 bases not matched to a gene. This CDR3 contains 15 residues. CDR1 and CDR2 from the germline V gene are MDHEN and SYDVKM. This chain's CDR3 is CASSFGGTGYNEQFF. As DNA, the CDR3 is TGTGCCAGCAGTTTCGGCGGGACAGGATACAATGAGCAGTTCTTC.

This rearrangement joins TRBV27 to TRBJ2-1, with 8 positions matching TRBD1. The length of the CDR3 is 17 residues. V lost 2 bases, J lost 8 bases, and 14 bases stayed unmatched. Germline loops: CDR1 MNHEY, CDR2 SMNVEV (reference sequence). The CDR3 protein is CASSLEGTGPFGYEQFF. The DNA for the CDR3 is TGTGCCAGCAGTTTAGAAGGGACAGGTCCATTTGGGTATGAGCAGTTCTTC.

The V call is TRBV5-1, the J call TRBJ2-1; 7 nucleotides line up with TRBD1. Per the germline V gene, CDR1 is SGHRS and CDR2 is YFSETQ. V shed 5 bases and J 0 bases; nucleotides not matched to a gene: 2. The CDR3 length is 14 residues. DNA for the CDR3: TGCGCCAGCAGACAGGGGCCCTCCTACAATGAGCAGTTCTTC. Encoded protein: CASRQGPSYNEQFF.

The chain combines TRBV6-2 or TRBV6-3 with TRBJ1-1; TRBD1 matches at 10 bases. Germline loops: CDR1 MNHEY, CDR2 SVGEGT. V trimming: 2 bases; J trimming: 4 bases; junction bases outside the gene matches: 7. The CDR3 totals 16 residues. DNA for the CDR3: TGTGCCAGCAGTTACGGACAGGGGGGGACGATCACTGAAGCTTTCTTT. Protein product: CASSYGQGGTITEAFF.

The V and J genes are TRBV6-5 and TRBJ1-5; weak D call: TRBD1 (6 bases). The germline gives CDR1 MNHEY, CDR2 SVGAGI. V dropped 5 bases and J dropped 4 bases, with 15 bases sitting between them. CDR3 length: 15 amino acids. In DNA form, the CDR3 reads TGTGCCAGCAGTCCCTCCGGGACACGAAATCAGCCCCAGCATTTT. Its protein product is CASSPSGTRNQPQHF.

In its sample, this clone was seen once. CDR3 loop: CASRVTGTSNQPQHF. CDR3 sequence (DNA): TGTGCCAGTAGGGTGACAGGGACCAGCAATCAGCCCCAGCATTTT. This sequence joins TRBV19 and TRBJ1-5; 7 positions match TRBD1. The junction had 6 bases not matched to a gene; V was cut back by 6 bases and J by 1 base. CDR1 is LNHDA, CDR2 SQIVND, per germline (reference sequence). The CDR3 is 15 amino acids.

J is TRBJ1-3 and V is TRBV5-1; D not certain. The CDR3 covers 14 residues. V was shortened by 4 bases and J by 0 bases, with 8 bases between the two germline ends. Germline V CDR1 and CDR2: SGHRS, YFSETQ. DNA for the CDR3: TGCGCCAGCAGCGACACTAGCTCTGGAAACACCATATATTTT. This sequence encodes CASSDTSSGNTIYF.

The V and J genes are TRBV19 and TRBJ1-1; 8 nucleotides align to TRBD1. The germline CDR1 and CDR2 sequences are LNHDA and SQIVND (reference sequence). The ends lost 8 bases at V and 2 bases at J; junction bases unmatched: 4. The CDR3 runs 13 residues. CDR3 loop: CASGDRGNTEAFF. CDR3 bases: TGTGCCAGTGGTGACAGGGGTAACACTGAAGCTTTCTTT. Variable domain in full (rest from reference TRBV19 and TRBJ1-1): DGGITQSPKYLFRKEGQNVTLSCEQNLNHDAMYWYRQDPGQGLRLIYYSQIVNDFQKGDIAEGYSVSREKKESFPLTVTSAQKNPTAFYLCASGDRGNTEAFFGQGTRLTVV.

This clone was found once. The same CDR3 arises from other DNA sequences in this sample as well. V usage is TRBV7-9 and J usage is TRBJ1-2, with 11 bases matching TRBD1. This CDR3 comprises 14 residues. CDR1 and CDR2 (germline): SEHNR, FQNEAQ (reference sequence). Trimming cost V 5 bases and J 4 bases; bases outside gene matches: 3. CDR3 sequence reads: CASSPGQGGYGYTF. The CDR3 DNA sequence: TGTGCCAGCAGCCCGGGACAGGGGGGCTATGGCTACACCTTC. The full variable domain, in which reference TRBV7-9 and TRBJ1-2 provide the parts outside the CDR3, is DTGVSQNPRHKITKRGQNVTFRCDPISEHNRLYWYRQTLGQGPEFLTYFQNEAQLEKSRLLSDRFSAERPKGSFSTLEIQRTEQGDSAMYLCASSPGQGGYGYTFGSGTRLTVV.

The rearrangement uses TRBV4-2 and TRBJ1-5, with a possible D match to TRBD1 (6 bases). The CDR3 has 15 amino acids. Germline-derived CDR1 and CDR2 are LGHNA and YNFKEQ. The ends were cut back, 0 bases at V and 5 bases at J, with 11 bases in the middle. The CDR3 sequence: CASSQDRGGDQPQHF. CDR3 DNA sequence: TGTGCCAGCAGCCAAGATCGTGGGGGCGATCAGCCCCAGCATTTT.

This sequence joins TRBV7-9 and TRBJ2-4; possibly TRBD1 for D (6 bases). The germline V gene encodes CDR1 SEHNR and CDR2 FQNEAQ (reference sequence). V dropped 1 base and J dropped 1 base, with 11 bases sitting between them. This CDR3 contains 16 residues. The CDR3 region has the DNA TGTGCCAGCAGCTTAGGACAGGCGTCCGCCAAAAACATTCAGTACTTC. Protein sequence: CASSLGQASAKNIQYF.

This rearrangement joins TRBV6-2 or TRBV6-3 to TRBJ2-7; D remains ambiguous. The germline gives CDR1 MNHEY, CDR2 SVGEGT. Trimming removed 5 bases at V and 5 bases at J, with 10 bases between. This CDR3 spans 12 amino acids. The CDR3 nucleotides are TGTGCCAGCAGTCTTTGGCACGACGAGCAGTACTTC. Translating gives CASSLWHDEQYF.

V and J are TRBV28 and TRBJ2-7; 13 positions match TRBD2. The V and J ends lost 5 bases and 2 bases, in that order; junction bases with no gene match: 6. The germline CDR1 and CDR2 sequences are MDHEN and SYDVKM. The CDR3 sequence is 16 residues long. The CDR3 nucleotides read TGTGCCAGCAGTAGAGACGGGACTAGCGGGACCTACGAGCAGTACTTC. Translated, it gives CASSRDGTSGTYEQYF.

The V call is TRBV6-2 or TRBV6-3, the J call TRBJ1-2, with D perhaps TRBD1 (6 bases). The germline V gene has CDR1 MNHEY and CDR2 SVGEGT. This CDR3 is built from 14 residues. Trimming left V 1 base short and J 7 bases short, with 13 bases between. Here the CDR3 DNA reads TGTGCCAGCAGTTACTTCCAACAGGGCTCTGGCTACACCTTC. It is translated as CASSYFQQGSGYTF.

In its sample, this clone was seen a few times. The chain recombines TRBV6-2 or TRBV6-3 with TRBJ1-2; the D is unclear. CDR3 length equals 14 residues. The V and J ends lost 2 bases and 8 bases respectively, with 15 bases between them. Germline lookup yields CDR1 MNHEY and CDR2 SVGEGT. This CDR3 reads CASSYGVASRGYTF. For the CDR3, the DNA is TGTGCCAGCAGTTACGGAGTCGCGTCGAGGGGCTACACCTTC.

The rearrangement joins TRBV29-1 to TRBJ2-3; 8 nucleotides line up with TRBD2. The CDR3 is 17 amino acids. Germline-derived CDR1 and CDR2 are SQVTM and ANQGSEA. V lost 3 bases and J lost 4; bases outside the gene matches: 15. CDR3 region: CSVDPLGGGPPPDTQYF. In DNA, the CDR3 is TGCAGCGTTGACCCCCTGGGCGGGGGGCCCCCCCCAGATACGCAGTATTTT.

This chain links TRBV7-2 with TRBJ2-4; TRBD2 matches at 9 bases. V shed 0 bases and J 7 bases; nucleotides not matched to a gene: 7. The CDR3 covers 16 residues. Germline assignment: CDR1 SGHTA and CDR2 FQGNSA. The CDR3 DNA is TGTGCCAGCAGCTTAGCGCCTGCGGGGGGGCGGAACATTCAGTACTTC. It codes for CASSLAPAGGRNIQYF.

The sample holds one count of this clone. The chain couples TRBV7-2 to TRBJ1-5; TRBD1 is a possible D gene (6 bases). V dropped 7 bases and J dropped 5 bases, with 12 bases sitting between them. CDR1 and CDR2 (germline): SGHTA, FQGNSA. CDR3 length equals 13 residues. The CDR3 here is CASNFYRDQPQHF. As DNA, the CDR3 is TGTGCCAGCAACTTTTACAGGGATCAGCCCCAGCATTTT.

In DNA, the CDR3 is TGTGCCAGCAGCGGACAGGGGGTGGTCACTGAAGCTTTCTTT. Protein: CASSGQGVVTEAFF. The chain carries TRBV28 and TRBJ1-1; 10 nucleotides agree with TRBD1. This CDR3 has 14 amino acids. After removal of 6 bases from V and 4 bases from J, the junction contained 5 bases not matched to a gene. The germline V gene has CDR1 MDHEN and CDR2 SYDVKM. Variable domain in full (rest from reference TRBV28 and TRBJ1-1): DVKVTQSSRYLVKRTGEKVFLECVQDMDHENMFWYRQDPGLGLRLIYFSYDVKMKEKGDIPEGYSVSREKKERFSLILESASTNQTSMYLCASSGQGVVTEAFFGQGTRLTVV.

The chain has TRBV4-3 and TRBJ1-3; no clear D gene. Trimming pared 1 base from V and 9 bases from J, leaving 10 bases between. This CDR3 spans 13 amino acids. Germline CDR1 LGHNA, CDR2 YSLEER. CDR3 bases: TGCGCCAGCAGCCAAGTCAGGTGGGCCACCATATATTTT. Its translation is CASSQVRWATIYF.

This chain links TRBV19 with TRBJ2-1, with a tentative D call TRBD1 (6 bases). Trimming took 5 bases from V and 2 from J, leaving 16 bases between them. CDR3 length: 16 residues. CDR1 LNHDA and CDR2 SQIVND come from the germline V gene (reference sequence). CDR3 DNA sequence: TGTGCCAGTAGTCCTCCGACAGGAAGCACCTACAATGAGCAGTTCTTC. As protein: CASSPPTGSTYNEQFF.

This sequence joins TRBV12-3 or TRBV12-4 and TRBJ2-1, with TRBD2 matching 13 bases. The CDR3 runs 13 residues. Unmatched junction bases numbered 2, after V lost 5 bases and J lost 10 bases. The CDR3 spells CASSRTSGGEQFF. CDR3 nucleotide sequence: TGTGCCAGCAGTCGGACTAGCGGGGGAGAGCAGTTCTTC.

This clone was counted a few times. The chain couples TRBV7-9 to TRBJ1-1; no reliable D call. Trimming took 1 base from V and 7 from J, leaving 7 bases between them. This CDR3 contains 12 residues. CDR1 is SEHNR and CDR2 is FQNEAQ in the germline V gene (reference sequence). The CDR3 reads CASSLEIGEAFF. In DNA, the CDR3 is TGTGCCAGCAGCTTAGAAATCGGTGAAGCTTTCTTT. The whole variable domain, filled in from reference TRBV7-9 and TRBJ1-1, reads DTGVSQNPRHKITKRGQNVTFRCDPISEHNRLYWYRQTLGQGPEFLTYFQNEAQLEKSRLLSDRFSAERPKGSFSTLEIQRTEQGDSAMYLCASSLEIGEAFFGQGTRLTVV.